A single sample is the source of the 21 T cell receptor beta chains below, sequenced in a study of radiotherapy plus CTLA-4 blockade in lung cancer. Profiling relied on immunoSEQ multiplex PCR, and the TCRdb table lists in-frame clones only, not all of them. The sample has tens of thousands of clones, under 85% seen once. Sequences were derived from peripheral blood, sampled from a patient treated with radiotherapy plus ipilimumab. These receptors originate from a human donor with non-small cell lung cancer that progressed on radiotherapy plus ipilimumab.

V gene TRBV29-1 combines with J gene TRBJ1-1, with D tentatively TRBD1 (6 bases). The CDR3 extends over 14 amino acids. Germline CDR1 and CDR2: SQVTM and ANQGSEA. V lost 0 bases to trimming and J lost 6 bases, with 14 bases between them. The CDR3 DNA reads as TGCAGCGTTGAAGACAGGGGTAGTTGGGCTGAAGCTTTCTTT. Its protein product is CSVEDRGSWAEAFF.

The rearrangement joins TRBV19 to TRBJ2-3, with D perhaps matching TRBD1 (5 bases). With 5 bases removed from V and 0 bases from J, the gap between germline ends came to 12 bases. From germline, CDR1 is LNHDA and CDR2 SQIVND (reference sequence). This CDR3 region has 15 residues. The CDR3 loop reads CASSLPGYSTDTQYF. Here the CDR3 DNA reads TGTGCCAGTAGTCTGCCAGGGTACAGCACAGATACGCAGTATTTT.

J is TRBJ1-1 and V is TRBV6-6, with 8 bases matching TRBD1. The J segment lost 0 bases and the V segment lost 6 bases, leaving 3 bases of the junction unmatched. Germline V gives CDR1 MNHNY, CDR2 SVGAGI (reference sequence). The CDR3 totals 14 residues. This CDR3 reads CASRRQGMNTEAFF. The CDR3 bases are TGTGCCAGCAGACGACAGGGGATGAACACTGAAGCTTTCTTT.

This clone has only one observation. The chain links TRBV5-1 to TRBJ2-2; TRBD1 matches 7 bases. The CDR3 has 17 residues. The V and J ends lost 1 base and 3 bases, in that order; junction bases with no gene match: 9. Germline CDR1 and CDR2: SGHRS and YFSETQ. The CDR3 is CASSLIGRGKDTGELFF. In nucleotides, the CDR3 is TGCGCCAGCAGCTTGATTGGCAGGGGGAAGGACACCGGGGAGCTGTTTTTT.

The chain couples TRBV5-1 to TRBJ2-1, with a tentative D call TRBD2 (7 bases). Per germline, CDR1 SGHRS and CDR2 YFSETQ. Trimming took off 3 bases at V and 4 bases at J, with 17 bases between the two ends. The CDR3 spans 16 residues. The CDR3: CASSSGGGGAYNEQFF. The CDR3 nucleotides are TGCGCCAGCAGCTCCGGCGGTGGGGGGGCTTACAATGAGCAGTTCTTC.

The V gene is TRBV11-3, the J gene TRBJ1-1; TRBD1 agrees at 8 bases. The V gene's germline CDR1 is SGHNT and CDR2 YENEEA. Trimming cost V 1 base and J 3 bases; bases outside gene matches: 10. This CDR3 contains 17 residues. CDR3 bases: TGTGCCAGCAGCTTAGGTCCCCCGGGACAGGCGTACACTGAAGCTTTCTTT. Its translation is CASSLGPPGQAYTEAFF. Based on the CDR3 plus reference TRBV11-3 and TRBJ1-1, the full variable domain is EAGVVQSPRYKIIEKKQPVAFWCNPISGHNTLYWYLQNLGQGPELLIRYENEEAVDDSQLPKDRFSAERLKGVDSTLKIQPAELGDSAVYLCASSLGPPGQAYTEAFFGQGTRLTVV.

V gene TRBV9 combines with J gene TRBJ1-1; 8 bases are a match to TRBD1. V lost 8 bases and J lost 0; bases outside the gene matches: 3. The CDR3 is 13 amino acids. The germline V gene encodes CDR1 SGDLS and CDR2 YYNGEE. The CDR3 loop reads CASRTGLNTEAFF. CDR3 DNA sequence: TGTGCCAGTAGGACAGGGTTGAACACTGAAGCTTTCTTT.

The J gene is TRBJ2-2, the V gene TRBV4-2; 11 nucleotides align to TRBD2. V lost 2 bases to trimming and J lost 4 bases; unmatched junction nucleotides: 9. The CDR3 is 18 residues long. The germline gives CDR1 LGHNA, CDR2 YNFKEQ. CDR3 nucleotides: TGTGCCAGCAGCCAAAGCCCCACTAGCGGGGGAGCCACCGGGGAGCTGTTTTTT. This translates into CASSQSPTSGGATGELFF.

The rearrangement uses TRBV4-1 and TRBJ1-1; maybe TRBD1 (6 bases). Germline-derived CDR1 and CDR2 are MGHRA and YSYEKL. The V end was cut by 1 base, the J end by 1 base, with 16 bases between. CDR3 size: 17 residues. The CDR3 loop is CASSQGRRGTPNTEAFF. The CDR3 DNA sequence: TGCGCCAGCAGCCAAGGACGAAGGGGGACCCCGAACACTGAAGCTTTCTTT.

The chain links TRBV27 to TRBJ1-1; a possible D gene is TRBD1 (5 bases). CDR1 is MNHEY and CDR2 is SMNVEV in the germline V gene (reference sequence). Trimming cost V 4 bases and J 7 bases, with 13 bases left between them. This CDR3 contains 13 residues. CDR3 nucleotide sequence: TGTGCCAGCAGTTCCACGGGGCGCCTTGAAGCTTTCTTT. This gives the protein CASSSTGRLEAFF.

This clone was seen a few times. The chain has TRBV4-1 and TRBJ1-3; a weak D match, TRBD1 (6 bases). The V gene's germline CDR1 is MGHRA and CDR2 YSYEKL. The CDR3 extends over 15 amino acids. V lost 2 bases and J lost 1, with 9 bases in between. Here the CDR3 reads CASSQSRGSGNTIYF. The CDR3 bases are TGCGCCAGCAGCCAATCTAGGGGGTCTGGAAACACCATATATTTT.

This clone has only a few counts. The chain combines TRBV7-2 with TRBJ2-1, with TRBD2 matching 12 bases. V gave up 0 bases and J gave up 8 bases; unmatched junction bases: 5. This CDR3 spans 16 amino acids. Germline CDR1 is SGHTA and CDR2 is FQGNSA. The CDR3 sequence is CASSLAASGGAYEQFF. CDR3 coding DNA: TGTGCCAGCAGCTTAGCGGCTAGCGGGGGGGCCTATGAGCAGTTCTTC.

This chain joins TRBV5-6 and TRBJ2-5, with D possibly called TRBD1 or TRBD2 (5 bases each). The better agreement between TRBJ2-7 and the DNA end casts doubt on the J call. The CDR3 is 14 amino acids. Germline V gene sequence: CDR1 SGHDT, CDR2 YYEEEE. The CDR3 DNA sequence: TGTGCCAGCAGCTGGGACGGCAGCTCCTACGAGCAGTACTTC. Translated, it gives CASSWDGSSYEQYF.

The DNA for the CDR3 is TGTGCCAGCAGCCAAGATTGGGGGTCCGGAAACACCATATATTTT. It codes for CASSQDWGSGNTIYF. This chain joins TRBV14 and TRBJ1-3; TRBD1 might be the D (5 bases). Germline V gives CDR1 SGHDN, CDR2 FVKESK. The CDR3 runs 15 residues. Trimming pared 0 bases from V and 4 bases from J, leaving 10 bases between.

This rearrangement joins TRBV4-2 to TRBJ2-7; 7 nucleotides line up with TRBD1. The junction had 4 bases not matched to a gene; V was cut back by 1 base and J by 4 bases. The CDR3 spans 14 residues. Germline-derived CDR1 and CDR2 are LGHNA and YNFKEQ. CDR3 residues: CASSQGQGVYEQYF. CDR3 bases: TGTGCCAGCAGCCAAGGGCAGGGGGTATACGAGCAGTACTTC.

This CDR3 reads CASRAQGDYGYTF. In DNA, the CDR3 is TGTGCCAGCAGGGCACAGGGGGACTATGGCTACACCTTC. The rearrangement joins TRBV6-1 to TRBJ1-2, with 8 bases fitting TRBD1. With V trimmed by 6 bases and J by 3 bases, 3 bases remained unmatched. From germline, CDR1 is MNHNS and CDR2 SASEGT. The CDR3 consists of 13 residues.

The chain employs TRBV5-6 and TRBJ2-5; tentatively, D is TRBD2 (7 bases). The J call is in doubt because the DNA end fits TRBJ2-7 better. CDR3 length: 16 amino acids. Germline CDR1 reads SGHDT; CDR2 reads YYEEEE. The CDR3, as DNA: TGTGCCAGCAGCTTACGGGGGGCCGCGAGCTCCTACGAGCAGTACTTC. Encoded protein: CASSLRGAASSYEQYF.

This clone has only one observation. The gene calls are TRBV30 and TRBJ2-7; D possibly corresponds to TRBD2 (5 bases). Trimming left V 4 bases short and J 3 bases short, with 19 bases between. The CDR3 sequence is 15 residues long. The germline CDR1 and CDR2 sequences are GTSNPN and SVGIG (reference sequence). The CDR3 here is CAWNPAGNLYYEQYF. CDR3 bases: TGTGCCTGGAACCCCGCCGGGAATCTATACTACGAGCAGTACTTC.

This clone was seen a few times. The chain has TRBV18 and TRBJ1-2; D is perhaps TRBD1 (5 bases). CDR1 is KGHSH, CDR2 LQKENI, per germline. V lost 3 bases and J 14 bases, leaving 13 bases between the germline ends. The CDR3 has 11 residues. The CDR3 reads CASSPGRGGTF. The CDR3 DNA reads as TGTGCCAGCTCACCGGGGCGTGGGGGAACCTTC.

This sequence joins TRBV7-2 and TRBJ2-7; the match to TRBD2 covers 12 bases. The germline V gene has CDR1 SGHTA and CDR2 FQGNSA. V was clipped by 0 bases and J by 0 bases; unmatched bases: 9. The CDR3 sequence is 19 residues long. The CDR3 loop is CASSLAVKTSGGYSYEQYF. The CDR3 nucleotides read TGTGCCAGCAGCTTAGCGGTGAAGACTAGCGGGGGTTACTCCTACGAGCAGTACTTC. Full variable domain (rest looked up from reference TRBV7-2 and TRBJ2-7): GAGVSQSPSNKVTEKGKDVELRCDPISGHTALYWYRQSLGQGLEFLIYFQGNSAPDKSGLPSDRFSAERTGGSVSTLTIQRTQQEDSAVYLCASSLAVKTSGGYSYEQYFGPGTRLTVT.

V and J are TRBV27 and TRBJ1-2, with 9 bases aligning to TRBD1. V was pared by 7 bases and J by 5 bases, with 8 bases of the junction left unmatched. CDR1 MNHEY and CDR2 SMNVEV come from the germline V gene (reference sequence). The CDR3 consists of 14 residues. The CDR3 loop is CASKKQGAGYGYTF. In nucleotides, the CDR3 is TGTGCCAGCAAGAAACAGGGGGCAGGGTATGGCTACACCTTC.